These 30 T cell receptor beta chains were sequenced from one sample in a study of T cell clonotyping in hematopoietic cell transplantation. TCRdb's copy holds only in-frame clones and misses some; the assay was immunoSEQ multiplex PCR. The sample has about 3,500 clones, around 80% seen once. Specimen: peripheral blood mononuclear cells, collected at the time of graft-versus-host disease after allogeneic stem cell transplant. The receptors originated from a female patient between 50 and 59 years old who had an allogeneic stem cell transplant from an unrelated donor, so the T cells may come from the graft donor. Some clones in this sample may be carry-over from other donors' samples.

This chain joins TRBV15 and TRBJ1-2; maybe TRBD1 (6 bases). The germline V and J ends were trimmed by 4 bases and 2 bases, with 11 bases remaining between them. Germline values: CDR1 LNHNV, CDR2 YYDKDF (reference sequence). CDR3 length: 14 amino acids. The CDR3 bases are TGTGCCACCAGCACGGCGCAGGGGAACTATGGCTACACCTTC. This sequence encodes CATSTAQGNYGYTF.

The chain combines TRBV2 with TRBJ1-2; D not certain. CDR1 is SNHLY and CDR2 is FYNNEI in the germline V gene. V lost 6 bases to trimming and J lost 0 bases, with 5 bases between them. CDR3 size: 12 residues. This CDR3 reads CASRDANYGYTF. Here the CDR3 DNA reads TGTGCCAGCAGAGACGCTAACTATGGCTACACCTTC.

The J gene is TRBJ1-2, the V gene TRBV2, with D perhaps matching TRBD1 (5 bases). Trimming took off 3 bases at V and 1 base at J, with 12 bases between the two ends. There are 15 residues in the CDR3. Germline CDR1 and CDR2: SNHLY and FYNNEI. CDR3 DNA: TGTGCCAGCAGTGAGGGGGTGTATTATAACTATGGCTACACCTTC. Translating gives CASSEGVYYNYGYTF.

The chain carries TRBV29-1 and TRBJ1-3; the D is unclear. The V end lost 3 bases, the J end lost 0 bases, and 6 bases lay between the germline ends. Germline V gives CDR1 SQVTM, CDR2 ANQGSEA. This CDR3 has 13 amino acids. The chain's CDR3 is CSVETNSGNTIYF. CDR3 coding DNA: TGCAGCGTTGAGACTAACTCTGGAAACACCATATATTTT.

The CDR3 bases are TGTGCCAGCAGTGTGACAGGGAACTATGGCTACACCTTC. Its translation is CASSVTGNYGYTF. The chain recombines TRBV25-1 with TRBJ1-2, with 7 bases fitting TRBD1. J was trimmed by 2 bases and V by 4 bases; bases with no gene match: 1. There are 13 residues in the CDR3. Germline lookup yields CDR1 MGHDK and CDR2 SYGVNS.

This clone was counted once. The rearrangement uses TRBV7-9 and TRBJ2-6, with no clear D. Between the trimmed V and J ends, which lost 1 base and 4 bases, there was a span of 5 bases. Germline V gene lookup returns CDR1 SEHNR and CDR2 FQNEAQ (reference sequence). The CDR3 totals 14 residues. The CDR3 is CASSLVTGANVLTF. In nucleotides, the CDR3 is TGTGCCAGCAGCTTAGTGACCGGGGCCAACGTCCTGACTTTC.

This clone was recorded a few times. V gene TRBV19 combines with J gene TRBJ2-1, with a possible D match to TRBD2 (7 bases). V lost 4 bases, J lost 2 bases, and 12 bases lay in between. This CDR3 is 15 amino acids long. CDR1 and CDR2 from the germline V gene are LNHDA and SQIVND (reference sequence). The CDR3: CASSKHGGPYNEQFF. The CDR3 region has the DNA TGTGCCAGTAGTAAACACGGGGGGCCCTACAATGAGCAGTTCTTC.

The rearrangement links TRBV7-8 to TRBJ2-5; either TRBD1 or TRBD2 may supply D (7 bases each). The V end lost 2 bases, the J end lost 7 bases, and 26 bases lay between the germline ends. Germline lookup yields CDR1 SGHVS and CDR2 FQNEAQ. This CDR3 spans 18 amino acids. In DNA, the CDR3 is TGTGCCAGCAGCTTACAGGGGGGGGGCAACGGACTAATGGTGACCCAGTACTTC. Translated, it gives CASSLQGGGNGLMVTQYF. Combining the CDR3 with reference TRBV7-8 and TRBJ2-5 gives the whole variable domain GAGVSQSPRYKVAKRGQDVALRCDPISGHVSLFWYQQALGQGPEFLTYFQNEAQLDKSGLPSDRFFAERPEGSVSTLKIQRTQQEDSAVYLCASSLQGGGNGLMVTQYFGPGTRLLVL.

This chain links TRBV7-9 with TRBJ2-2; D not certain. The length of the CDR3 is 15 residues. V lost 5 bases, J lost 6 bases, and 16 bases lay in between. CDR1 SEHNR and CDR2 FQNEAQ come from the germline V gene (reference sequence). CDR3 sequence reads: CASSASIGEAGELFF. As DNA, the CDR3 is TGTGCCAGCAGCGCGTCCATTGGAGAGGCCGGGGAGCTGTTTTTT.

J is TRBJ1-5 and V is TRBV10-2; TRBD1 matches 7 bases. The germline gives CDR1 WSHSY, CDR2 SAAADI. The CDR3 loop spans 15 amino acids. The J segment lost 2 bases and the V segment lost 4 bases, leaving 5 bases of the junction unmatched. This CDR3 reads CASSATGQGNQPQHF. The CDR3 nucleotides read TGCGCCAGCAGTGCGACAGGGCAGGGCAATCAGCCCCAGCATTTT.

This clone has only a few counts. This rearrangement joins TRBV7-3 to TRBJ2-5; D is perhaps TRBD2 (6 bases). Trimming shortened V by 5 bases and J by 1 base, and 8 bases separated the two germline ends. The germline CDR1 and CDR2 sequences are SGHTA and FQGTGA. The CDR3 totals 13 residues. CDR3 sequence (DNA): TGTGCCAGCAGCCGGGGGACCCAAGAGACCCAGTACTTC. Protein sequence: CASSRGTQETQYF.

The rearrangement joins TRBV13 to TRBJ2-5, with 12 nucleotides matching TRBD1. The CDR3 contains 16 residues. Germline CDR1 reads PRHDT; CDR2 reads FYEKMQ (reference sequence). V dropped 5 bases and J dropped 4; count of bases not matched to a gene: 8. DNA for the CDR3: TGTGCCAGCAGCATCCCCGGGACAGGGGGCGGAGAGACCCAGTACTTC. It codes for CASSIPGTGGGETQYF.

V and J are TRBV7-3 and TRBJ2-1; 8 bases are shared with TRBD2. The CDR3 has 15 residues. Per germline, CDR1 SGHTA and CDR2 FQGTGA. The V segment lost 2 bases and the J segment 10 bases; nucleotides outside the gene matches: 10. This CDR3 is CASSLRPAGAGEQFF. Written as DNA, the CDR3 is TGTGCCAGCAGCTTACGTCCAGCGGGGGCGGGAGAGCAGTTCTTC.

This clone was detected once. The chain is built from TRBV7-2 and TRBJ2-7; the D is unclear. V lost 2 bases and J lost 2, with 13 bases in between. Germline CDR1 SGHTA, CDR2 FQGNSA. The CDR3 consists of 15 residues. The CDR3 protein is CASSLRRRGPYEQYF. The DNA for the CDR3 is TGTGCCAGCAGCTTACGGCGAAGAGGTCCCTACGAGCAGTACTTC.

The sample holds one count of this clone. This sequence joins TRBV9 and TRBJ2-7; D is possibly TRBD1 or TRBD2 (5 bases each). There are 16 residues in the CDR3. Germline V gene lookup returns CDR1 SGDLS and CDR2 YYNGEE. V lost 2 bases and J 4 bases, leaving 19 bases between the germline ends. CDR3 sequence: CASSVSGAFFGYEQYF. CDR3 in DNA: TGTGCCAGCAGCGTCTCCGGGGCCTTCTTTGGTTACGAGCAGTACTTC.

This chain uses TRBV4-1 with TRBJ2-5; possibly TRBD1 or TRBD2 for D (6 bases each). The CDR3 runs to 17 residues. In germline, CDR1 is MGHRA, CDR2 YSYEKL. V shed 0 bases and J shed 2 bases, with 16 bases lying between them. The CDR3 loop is CASSQDGRGAPQETQYF. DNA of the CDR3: TGCGCCAGCAGCCAAGATGGTAGGGGGGCCCCACAAGAGACCCAGTACTTC.

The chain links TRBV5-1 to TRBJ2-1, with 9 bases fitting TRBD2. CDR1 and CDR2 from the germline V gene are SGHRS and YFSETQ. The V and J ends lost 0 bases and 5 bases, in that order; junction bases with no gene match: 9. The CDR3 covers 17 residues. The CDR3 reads CASSLAPLAGPHNEQFF. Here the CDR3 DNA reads TGCGCCAGCAGCTTGGCCCCCCTAGCGGGACCCCACAATGAGCAGTTCTTC.

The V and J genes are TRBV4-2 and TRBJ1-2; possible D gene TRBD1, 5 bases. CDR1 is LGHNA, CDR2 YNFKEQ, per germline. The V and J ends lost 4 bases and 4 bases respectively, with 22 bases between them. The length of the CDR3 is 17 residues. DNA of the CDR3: TGTGCCAGCAGCCTCCGAGGGGTAGGGGTGAGGGGCTATGGCTACACCTTC. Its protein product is CASSLRGVGVRGYGYTF.

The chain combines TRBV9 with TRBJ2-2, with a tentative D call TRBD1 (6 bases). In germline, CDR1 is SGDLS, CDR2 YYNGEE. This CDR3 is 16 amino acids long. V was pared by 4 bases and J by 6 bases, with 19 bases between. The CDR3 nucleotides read TGTGCCAGCAGCACACGAAACATACAGGGTTCCGGGGAGCTGTTTTTT. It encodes CASSTRNIQGSGELFF.

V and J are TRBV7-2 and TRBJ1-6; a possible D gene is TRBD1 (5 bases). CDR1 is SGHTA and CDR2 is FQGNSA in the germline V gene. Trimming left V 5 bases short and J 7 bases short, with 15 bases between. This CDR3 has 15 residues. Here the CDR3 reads CASSPAPGMNSPLHF. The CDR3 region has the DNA TGTGCCAGCAGCCCCGCCCCAGGGATGAATTCACCCCTCCACTTT.

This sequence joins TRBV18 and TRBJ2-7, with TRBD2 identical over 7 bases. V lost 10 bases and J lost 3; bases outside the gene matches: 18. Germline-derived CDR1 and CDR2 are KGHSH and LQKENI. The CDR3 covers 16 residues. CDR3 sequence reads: CATQKYPQAGIYEQYF. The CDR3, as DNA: TGTGCCACCCAGAAATACCCTCAAGCGGGGATCTACGAGCAGTACTTC.

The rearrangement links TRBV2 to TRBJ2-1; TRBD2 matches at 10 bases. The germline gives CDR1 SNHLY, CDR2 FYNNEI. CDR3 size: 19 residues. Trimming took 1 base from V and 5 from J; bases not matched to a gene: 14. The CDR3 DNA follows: TGTGCCAGCAGTGAAGAGCTTGGTGCTAGCGGGGGTAGTGACAATGAGCAGTTCTTC. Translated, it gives CASSEELGASGGSDNEQFF.

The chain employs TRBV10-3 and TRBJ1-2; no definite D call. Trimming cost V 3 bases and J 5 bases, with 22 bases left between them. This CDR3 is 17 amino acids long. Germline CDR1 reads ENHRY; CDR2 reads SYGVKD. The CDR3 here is CAISDPKSAVGWYGYTF. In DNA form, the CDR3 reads TGTGCCATCAGTGACCCGAAATCGGCAGTGGGGTGGTATGGCTACACCTTC.

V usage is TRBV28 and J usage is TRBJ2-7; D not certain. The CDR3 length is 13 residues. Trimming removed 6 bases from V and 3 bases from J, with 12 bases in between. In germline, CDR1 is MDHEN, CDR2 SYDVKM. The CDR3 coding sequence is TGTGCCAGCAGGCCGCCTTGGGGCTACGAGCAGTACTTC. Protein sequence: CASRPPWGYEQYF.

Here the CDR3 reads CASSLVGKDTGELFF. The CDR3 DNA reads as TGTGCCAGCAGCTTGGTGGGGAAGGACACCGGGGAGCTGTTTTTT. The rearrangement joins TRBV5-6 to TRBJ2-2; unclear D gene. The CDR3 spans 15 residues. CDR1 is SGHDT, CDR2 YYEEEE, per germline. The V and J ends lost 0 bases and 3 bases respectively, with 9 bases between them.

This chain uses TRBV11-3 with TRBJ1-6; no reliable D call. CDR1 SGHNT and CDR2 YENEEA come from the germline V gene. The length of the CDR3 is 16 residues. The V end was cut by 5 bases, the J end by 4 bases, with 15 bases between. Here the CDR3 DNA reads TGTGCCAGCAGCCCCCCCCGGGCCCCATATAATTCACCCCTCCACTTT. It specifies CASSPPRAPYNSPLHF.

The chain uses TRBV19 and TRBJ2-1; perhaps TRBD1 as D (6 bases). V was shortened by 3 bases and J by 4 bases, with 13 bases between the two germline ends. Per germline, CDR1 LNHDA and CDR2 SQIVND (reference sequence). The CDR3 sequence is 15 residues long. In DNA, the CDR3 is TGTGCCAGTAGTATTCTGTCAGGGGATTACAATGAGCAGTTCTTC. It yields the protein CASSILSGDYNEQFF. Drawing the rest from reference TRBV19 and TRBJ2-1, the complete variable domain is DGGITQSPKYLFRKEGQNVTLSCEQNLNHDAMYWYRQDPGQGLRLIYYSQIVNDFQKGDIAEGYSVSREKKESFPLTVTSAQKNPTAFYLCASSILSGDYNEQFFGPGTRLTVL.

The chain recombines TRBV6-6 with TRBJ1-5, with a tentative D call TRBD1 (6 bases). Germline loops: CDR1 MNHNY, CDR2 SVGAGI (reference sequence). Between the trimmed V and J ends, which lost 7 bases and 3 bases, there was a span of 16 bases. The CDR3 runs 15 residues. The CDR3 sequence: CASTMGRGNNQPQHF. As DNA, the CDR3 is TGTGCCAGCACAATGGGCAGGGGAAACAATCAGCCCCAGCATTTT.

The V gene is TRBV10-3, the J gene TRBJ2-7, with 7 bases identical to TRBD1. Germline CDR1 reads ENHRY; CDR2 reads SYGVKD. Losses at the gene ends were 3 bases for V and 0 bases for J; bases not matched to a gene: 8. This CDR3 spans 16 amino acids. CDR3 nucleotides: TGTGCCATCAGTGACCAGGACAGGAAAGGCTCCTACGAGCAGTACTTC. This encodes CAISDQDRKGSYEQYF.

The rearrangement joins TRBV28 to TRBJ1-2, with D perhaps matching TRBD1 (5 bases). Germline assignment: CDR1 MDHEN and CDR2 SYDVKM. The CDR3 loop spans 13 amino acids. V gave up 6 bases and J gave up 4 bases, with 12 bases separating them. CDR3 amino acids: CASRGATLYGYTF. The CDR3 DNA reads TGTGCCAGCAGAGGGGCGACCCTCTATGGCTACACCTTC.